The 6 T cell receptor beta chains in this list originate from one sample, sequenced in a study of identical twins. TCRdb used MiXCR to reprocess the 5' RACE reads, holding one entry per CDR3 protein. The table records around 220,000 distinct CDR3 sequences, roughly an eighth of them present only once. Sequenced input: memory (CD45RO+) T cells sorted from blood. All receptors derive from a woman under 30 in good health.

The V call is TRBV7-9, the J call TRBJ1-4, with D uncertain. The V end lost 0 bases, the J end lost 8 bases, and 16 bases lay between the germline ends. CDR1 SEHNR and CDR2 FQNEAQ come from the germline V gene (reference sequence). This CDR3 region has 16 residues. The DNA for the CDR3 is TGTGCCAGCAGCTTAGCGCTTGGGGTTAGAGTGGAAAAACTGTTTTTT. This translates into CASSLALGVRVEKLFF.

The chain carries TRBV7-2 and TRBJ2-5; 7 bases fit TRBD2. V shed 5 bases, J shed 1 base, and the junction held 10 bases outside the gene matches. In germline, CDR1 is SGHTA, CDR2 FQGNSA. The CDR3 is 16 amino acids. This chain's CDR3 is CASSGGVVAGQETQYF. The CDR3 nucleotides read TGTGCCAGCAGCGGAGGGGTCGTAGCGGGCCAAGAGACCCAGTACTTC.

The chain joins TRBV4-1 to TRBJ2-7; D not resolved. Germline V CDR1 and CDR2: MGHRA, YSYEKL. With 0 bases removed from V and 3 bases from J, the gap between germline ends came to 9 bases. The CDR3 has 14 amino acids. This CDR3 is CASSQDLQNYEQYF. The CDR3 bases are TGCGCCAGCAGCCAAGATCTACAGAACTACGAGCAGTACTTC.

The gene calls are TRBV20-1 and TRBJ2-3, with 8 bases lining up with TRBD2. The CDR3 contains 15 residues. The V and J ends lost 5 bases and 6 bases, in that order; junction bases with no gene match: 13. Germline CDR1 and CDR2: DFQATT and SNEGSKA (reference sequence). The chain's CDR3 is CSASRERGRRDTQYF. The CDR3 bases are TGCAGTGCTTCAAGGGAGCGGGGGCGGAGGGATACGCAGTATTTT.

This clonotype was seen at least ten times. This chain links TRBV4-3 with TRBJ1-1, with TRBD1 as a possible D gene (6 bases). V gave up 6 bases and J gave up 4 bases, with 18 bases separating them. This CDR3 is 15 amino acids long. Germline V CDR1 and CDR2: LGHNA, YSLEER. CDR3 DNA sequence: TGCGCCAGCAGACACTCGGGAGGGGGATCCACTGAAGCTTTCTTT. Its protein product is CASRHSGGGSTEAFF.

As DNA, the CDR3 is TGTGCCAGCAGCAATGCGCGCACGGGGGCCAACGTCCTGACTTTC. Amino acid sequence: CASSNARTGANVLTF. V and J are TRBV5-4 and TRBJ2-6; no clear D gene. This CDR3 has 15 residues. Trimming removed 4 bases from V and 4 bases from J, with 12 bases in between. The V gene's germline CDR1 is SGHNT and CDR2 YYREEE (reference sequence). Drawing the rest from reference TRBV5-4 and TRBJ2-6, the complete variable domain is ETGVTQSPTHLIKTRGQQVTLRCSSQSGHNTVSWYQQALGQGPQFIFQYYREEENGRGNFPPRFSGLQFPNYSSELNVNALELDDSALYLCASSNARTGANVLTFGAGSRLTVL.